This record covers a single T cell receptor beta chain. The sample is drawn from a study of control samples from healthy donors and cancer patients. The data were produced by immunoSEQ multiplex PCR, yet TCRdb's version contains in-frame clones alone and is incomplete. The sample has over 100,000 clones, 92% seen once. CDR3 length: 15 amino acids. Germline assignment: CDR1 LNHDA and CDR2 SQIVND (reference sequence). This chain joins TRBV19 and TRBJ2-7; D may be TRBD2 (6 bases). The last part of the DNA fits TRBJ2-1 better; the J call may be wrong. This TCR derives from a woman aged 18 to 35 in good health. Sequencing was carried out using blood. CDR3: CASSPRDLGGNEQFF. The CDR3 DNA reads TGTGCCAGTAGTCCTAGGGACCTTGGGGGGAATGAGCAGTTCTTC.